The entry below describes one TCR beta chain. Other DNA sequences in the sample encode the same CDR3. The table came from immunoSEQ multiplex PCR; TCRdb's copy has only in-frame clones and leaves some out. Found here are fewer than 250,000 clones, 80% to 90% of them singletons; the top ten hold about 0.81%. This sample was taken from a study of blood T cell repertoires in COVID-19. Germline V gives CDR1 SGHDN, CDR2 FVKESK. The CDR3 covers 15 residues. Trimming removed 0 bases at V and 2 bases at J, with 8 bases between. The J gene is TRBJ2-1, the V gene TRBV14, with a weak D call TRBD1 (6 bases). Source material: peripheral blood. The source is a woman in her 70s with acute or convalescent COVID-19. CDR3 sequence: CASSQDRGTYNEQFF. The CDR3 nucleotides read TGTGCCAGCAGCCAAGACAGGGGTACCTACAATGAGCAGTTCTTC.